Here is one TCR beta chain with its context. In the source study's methods: Reference gene primer amplification gave nucleated cell count estimates. Using immunoSEQ multiplex PCR, the repertoire was profiled, and TCRdb retains in-frame clones only, with some absent. V and J calls and clone size come straight from that table; D and trimming were deduced from the DNA. The sample comprises roughly 280,000 clones, approximately 85% of which are singletons, and more than 9.5% rests with the top ten. The record originates from a study of blood T cell repertoires in COVID-19. Across the study: Specimens from acute and convalescent COVID-19 originated in the United States, Italy and Spain. PBMCs, B-cell-depleted T cells, or T cells were the source of the cDNA or gDNA that made up the material.

CDR3 length: 11 amino acids. The sample taken for sequencing was peripheral blood. This receptor was taken from a woman in her 70s with acute or convalescent COVID-19. This chain uses TRBV12-1 with TRBJ1-4; no DNA check was done on the table's D call, TRBD1. TRBV12-1 is listed as a pseudogene. CDR3 nucleotide sequence: TGTGCCAGCAGCTTGGGGCGAAAACTGTTTTTT. Translation gives CASSLGRKLFF.